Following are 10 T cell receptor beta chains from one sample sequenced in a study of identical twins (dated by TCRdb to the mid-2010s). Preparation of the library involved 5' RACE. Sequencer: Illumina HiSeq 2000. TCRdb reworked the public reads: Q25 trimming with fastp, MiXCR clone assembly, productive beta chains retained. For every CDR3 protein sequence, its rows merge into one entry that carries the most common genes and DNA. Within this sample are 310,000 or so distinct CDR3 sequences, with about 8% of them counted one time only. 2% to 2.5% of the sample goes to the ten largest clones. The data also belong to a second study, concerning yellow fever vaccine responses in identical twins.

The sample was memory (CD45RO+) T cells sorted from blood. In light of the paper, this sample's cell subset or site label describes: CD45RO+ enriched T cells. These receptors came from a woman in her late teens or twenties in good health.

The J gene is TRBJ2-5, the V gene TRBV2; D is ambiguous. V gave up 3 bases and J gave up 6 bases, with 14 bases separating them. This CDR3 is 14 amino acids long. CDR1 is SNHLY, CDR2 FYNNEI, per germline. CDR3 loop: CASSDGLVGKTQYF. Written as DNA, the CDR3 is TGTGCCAGCAGTGATGGGTTAGTTGGTAAGACCCAGTACTTC.

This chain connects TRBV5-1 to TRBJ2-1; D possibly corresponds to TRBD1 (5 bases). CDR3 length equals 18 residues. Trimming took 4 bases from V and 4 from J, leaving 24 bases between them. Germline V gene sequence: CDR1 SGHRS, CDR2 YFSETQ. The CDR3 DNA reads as TGCGCCAGCAGCCAGTGGCTCCTCTCACAGGCGAATTACAATGAGCAGTTCTTC. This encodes CASSQWLLSQANYNEQFF.

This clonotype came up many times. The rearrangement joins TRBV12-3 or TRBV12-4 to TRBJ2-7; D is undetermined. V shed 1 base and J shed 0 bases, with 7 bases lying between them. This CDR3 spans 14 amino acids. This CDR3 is CASSLGTSSYEQYV. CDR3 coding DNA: TGTGCCAGCAGTTTAGGGACGAGCTCCTACGAGCAGTACGTC.

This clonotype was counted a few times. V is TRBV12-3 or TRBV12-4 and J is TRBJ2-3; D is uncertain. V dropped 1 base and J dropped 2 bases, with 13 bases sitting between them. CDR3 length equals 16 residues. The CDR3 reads CASSLGVFLVTDTQYF. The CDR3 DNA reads TGTGCCAGCAGTTTAGGTGTGTTTCTCGTCACAGATACGCAGTATTTT.

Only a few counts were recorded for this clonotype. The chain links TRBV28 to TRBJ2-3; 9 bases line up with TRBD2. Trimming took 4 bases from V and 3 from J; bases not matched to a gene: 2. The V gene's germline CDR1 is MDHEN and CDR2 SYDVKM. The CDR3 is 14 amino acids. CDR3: CASSSSGETDTQYF. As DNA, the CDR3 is TGTGCCAGCAGTTCTAGCGGGGAAACAGATACGCAGTATTTT. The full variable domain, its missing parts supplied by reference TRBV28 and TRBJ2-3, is DVKVTQSSRYLVKRTGEKVFLECVQDMDHENMFWYRQDPGLGLRLIYFSYDVKMKEKGDIPEGYSVSREKKERFSLILESASTNQTSMYLCASSSSGETDTQYFGPGTRLTVL.

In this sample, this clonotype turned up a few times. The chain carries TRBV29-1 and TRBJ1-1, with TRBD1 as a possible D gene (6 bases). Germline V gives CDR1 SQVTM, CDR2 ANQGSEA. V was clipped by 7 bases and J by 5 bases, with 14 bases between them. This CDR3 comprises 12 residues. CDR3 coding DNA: TGCAGCGGGGGGGGCGCGGGAACTGAAGCTTTCTTT. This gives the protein CSGGGAGTEAFF.

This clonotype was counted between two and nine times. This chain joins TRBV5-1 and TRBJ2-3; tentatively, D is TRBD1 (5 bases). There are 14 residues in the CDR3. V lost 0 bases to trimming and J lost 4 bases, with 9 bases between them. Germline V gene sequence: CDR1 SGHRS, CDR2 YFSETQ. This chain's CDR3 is CASSLEQVPDTQYF. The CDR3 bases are TGCGCCAGCAGCTTGGAACAGGTACCAGATACGCAGTATTTT.

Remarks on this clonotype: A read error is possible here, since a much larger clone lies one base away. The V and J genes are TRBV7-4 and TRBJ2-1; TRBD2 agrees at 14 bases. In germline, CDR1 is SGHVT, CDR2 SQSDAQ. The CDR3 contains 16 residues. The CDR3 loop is CACSPRLAGGSNEQFF. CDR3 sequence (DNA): TGTGCCTGCAGCCCGAGACTAGCGGGGGGGAGTAATGAGCAGTTCTTC.

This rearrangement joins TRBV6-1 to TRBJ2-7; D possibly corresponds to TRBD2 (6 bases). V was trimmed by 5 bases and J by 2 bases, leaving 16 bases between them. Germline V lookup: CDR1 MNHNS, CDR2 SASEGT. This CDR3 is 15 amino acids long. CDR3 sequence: CASSRARAGTYEQYV. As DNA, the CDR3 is TGTGCCAGCAGTAGGGCCCGAGCGGGTACCTACGAGCAGTACGTC.

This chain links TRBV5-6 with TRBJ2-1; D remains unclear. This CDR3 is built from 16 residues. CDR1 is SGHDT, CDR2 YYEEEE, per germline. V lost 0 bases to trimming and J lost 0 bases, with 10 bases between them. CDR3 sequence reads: CASSLEFRSSYNEQFF. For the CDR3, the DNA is TGTGCCAGCAGCTTGGAGTTCCGCAGCTCCTACAATGAGCAGTTCTTC.